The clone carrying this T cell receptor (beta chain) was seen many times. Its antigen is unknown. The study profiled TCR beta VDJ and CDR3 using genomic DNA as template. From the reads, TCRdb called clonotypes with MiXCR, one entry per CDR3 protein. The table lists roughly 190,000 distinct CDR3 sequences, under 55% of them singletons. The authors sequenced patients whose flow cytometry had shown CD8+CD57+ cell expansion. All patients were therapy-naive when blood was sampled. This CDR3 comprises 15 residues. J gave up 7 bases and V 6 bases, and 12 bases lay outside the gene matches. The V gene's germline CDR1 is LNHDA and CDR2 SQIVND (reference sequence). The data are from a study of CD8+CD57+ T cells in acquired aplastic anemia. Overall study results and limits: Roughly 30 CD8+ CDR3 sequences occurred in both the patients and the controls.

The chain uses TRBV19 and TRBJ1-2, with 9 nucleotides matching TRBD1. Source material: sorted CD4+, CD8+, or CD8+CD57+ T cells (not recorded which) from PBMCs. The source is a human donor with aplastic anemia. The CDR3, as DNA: TGTGCCAGTAGCCATACTCCCGGGACAGGGTTTGGCTACACCTTC. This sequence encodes CASSHTPGTGFGYTF.